These 22 T cell receptor beta chains were sequenced from one sample in a study of glioma-infiltrating T cells after dendritic cell vaccination. Clones were sequenced by immunoSEQ multiplex PCR, and TCRdb holds only the in-frame ones, with some missing. Of about 64,000 clones listed, approximately 78% are singletons. The sequences come from blood, collected before dendritic cell vaccination. Receptors originate from a human donor with glioblastoma.

This chain connects TRBV7-2 to TRBJ2-3; 7 bases line up with TRBD2. The CDR3 contains 15 residues. Germline assignment: CDR1 SGHTA and CDR2 FQGNSA. The V and J ends lost 3 bases and 5 bases, in that order; junction bases with no gene match: 8. The CDR3 nucleotides are TGTGCCAGCAGCTTTAGACTAGCCGTCCGAGATACGCAGTATTTT. Its protein is CASSFRLAVRDTQYF.

This clone was detected only a few times. The V gene is TRBV5-1, the J gene TRBJ2-1, with D perhaps TRBD1 (5 bases). This CDR3 has 15 amino acids. The germline V gene encodes CDR1 SGHRS and CDR2 YFSETQ. Trimming left V 5 bases short and J 1 base short, with 13 bases between. The CDR3 region is CASSLDWTSYNEQFF. CDR3 DNA: TGCGCCAGCAGTCTCGACTGGACATCCTACAATGAGCAGTTCTTC.

The rearrangement joins TRBV5-1 to TRBJ2-3, with 9 nucleotides matching TRBD2. The CDR3 extends over 16 amino acids. Germline CDR1 reads SGHRS; CDR2 reads YFSETQ. The V gene end was trimmed by 0 bases and the J gene end by 3 bases; junction bases not matched to a gene: 5. CDR3 sequence reads: CASSLDPSGATDTQYF. For the CDR3, the DNA is TGCGCCAGCAGCTTGGATCCTAGCGGGGCTACAGATACGCAGTATTTT.

In the case of this clone: A read error may produce the germline difference seen at one junction end. The chain links TRBV28 to TRBJ2-5; 10 nucleotides line up with TRBD1. Germline V gene data show CDR1 as MDHEN and CDR2 as SYDVKM. The CDR3 runs to 15 residues. Here the CDR3 reads CASSDPGQGQVTQYF. The CDR3 DNA reads as TGTGCCAGCAGTGACCCGGGACAGGGGCAAGTGACCCAGTACTTC.

V is TRBV4-1 and J is TRBJ2-1, with TRBD1 identical over 10 bases. Trimming cost V 4 bases and J 5 bases; bases outside gene matches: 11. The CDR3 spans 17 residues. Per the germline V gene, CDR1 is MGHRA and CDR2 is YSYEKL. CDR3 in DNA: TGCGCCAGCAGCCCCAGCACTTCGGGACAGGGGCACAATGAGCAGTTCTTC. As protein: CASSPSTSGQGHNEQFF.

The chain carries TRBV19 and TRBJ1-5; D unclear. V gave up 3 bases and J gave up 6 bases, with 6 bases separating them. Germline assignment: CDR1 LNHDA and CDR2 SQIVND (reference sequence). This CDR3 comprises 12 residues. CDR3 in DNA: TGTGCCAGTAGTATCGGTGGTCAGCCCCAGCATTTT. This translates into CASSIGGQPQHF.

This clone turned up a few times. V usage is TRBV7-9 and J usage is TRBJ1-4; 10 bases line up with TRBD1. After removal of 5 bases from V and 5 bases from J, the junction contained 5 bases not matched to a gene. This CDR3 comprises 15 residues. The V gene's germline CDR1 is SEHNR and CDR2 FQNEAQ (reference sequence). The DNA for the CDR3 is TGTGCCAGCAGCCAACGGACAGGGGGAAATGAAAAACTGTTTTTT. Amino acids: CASSQRTGGNEKLFF.

This chain uses TRBV27 with TRBJ2-7, with D maybe TRBD2 (6 bases). The CDR3 totals 14 residues. Germline V gene data show CDR1 as MNHEY and CDR2 as SMNVEV (reference sequence). V shed 3 bases and J shed 7 bases, with 16 bases lying between them. CDR3: CASSLGGERLEQYF. The CDR3 DNA follows: TGTGCCAGCAGTTTGGGGGGAGAGAGGTTGGAGCAGTACTTC.

The genes are TRBV2 and TRBJ1-4, with 7 nucleotides matching TRBD1. CDR3 length equals 14 residues. Germline V gene data show CDR1 as SNHLY and CDR2 as FYNNEI. The ends lost 9 bases at V and 6 bases at J; junction bases unmatched: 10. CDR3 in amino acids: CASQRQGAYEKLFF. The CDR3 DNA reads TGTGCCAGTCAACGACAGGGAGCTTATGAAAAACTGTTTTTT.

This chain connects TRBV2 to TRBJ1-3; D uncertain. CDR3 length: 13 amino acids. The germline gives CDR1 SNHLY, CDR2 FYNNEI. V shed 6 bases and J shed 4 bases, with 10 bases lying between them. The CDR3 nucleotides read TGTGCCAGCAGGGTGGGCTGGGGAAACACCATATATTTT. Residues: CASRVGWGNTIYF.

The rearrangement links TRBV5-4 to TRBJ2-5, with 12 bases matching TRBD1. The CDR3 extends over 17 amino acids. Trimming cost V 2 bases and J 2 bases; bases outside gene matches: 7. Germline V gene data show CDR1 as SGHNT and CDR2 as YYREEE (reference sequence). CDR3 in amino acids: CASSLGTGGPLQETQYF. The CDR3 nucleotides are TGTGCCAGCAGCTTAGGGACAGGGGGCCCCCTTCAAGAGACCCAGTACTTC.

In DNA, the CDR3 is TGTGCCAGCAGTTACGCGTTGACAGGCCCCTACGAGCAGTACTTC. Encoded protein: CASSYALTGPYEQYF. The rearrangement uses TRBV6-5 and TRBJ2-5; TRBD1 might be the D (6 bases). The DNA end favors TRBJ2-7, so the J call may be wrong. Germline V gives CDR1 MNHEY, CDR2 SVGAGI. The CDR3 runs to 15 residues.

This sequence joins TRBV19 and TRBJ2-3; 9 bases match TRBD2. Trimming at V came to 4 bases and at J to 5 bases, leaving 10 bases not matched to a gene. This CDR3 has 16 residues. Germline V CDR1 and CDR2: LNHDA, SQIVND (reference sequence). CDR3 amino acids: CASSKLPGGGEDTQYF. In DNA, the CDR3 is TGTGCCAGTAGTAAACTCCCTGGCGGGGGGGAAGATACGCAGTATTTT.

The rearrangement links TRBV6-5 to TRBJ2-7; TRBD2 is a possible D gene (5 bases). The CDR3 is made up of 15 amino acids. V was clipped by 6 bases and J by 0 bases, with 15 bases between them. CDR1 MNHEY and CDR2 SVGAGI come from the germline V gene. CDR3 sequence: CASRIVEGSSYEQYF. The CDR3 DNA is TGTGCCAGCAGGATAGTCGAAGGGAGCTCCTACGAGCAGTACTTC.

This clone turned up a few times. The chain couples TRBV5-1 to TRBJ1-4, with 7 positions matching TRBD1. The CDR3 is made up of 15 amino acids. With 0 bases clipped from V and 6 bases from J, the junction kept 5 bases outside the gene matches. CDR1 is SGHRS, CDR2 YFSETQ, per germline. This CDR3 is CASSLDSTGYEKLFF. DNA for the CDR3: TGCGCCAGCAGCTTGGATTCGACAGGGTATGAAAAACTGTTTTTT.

The rearrangement joins TRBV7-2 to TRBJ1-6; D is possibly TRBD1 (6 bases). CDR3 size: 14 residues. Trimming left V 3 bases short and J 7 bases short, with 10 bases between. Germline CDR1 and CDR2: SGHTA and FQGNSA. The CDR3 DNA sequence: TGTGCCAGCAGCTTGTGGACAGAGAATTCACCCCTCCACTTT. Its protein product is CASSLWTENSPLHF.

The chain uses TRBV5-6 and TRBJ2-3; D is possibly TRBD1 (6 bases). The germline gives CDR1 SGHDT, CDR2 YYEEEE. The CDR3 is 15 residues long. The V and J ends lost 1 base and 0 bases respectively, with 9 bases between them. The chain's CDR3 is CASSLNRVSTDTQYF. DNA for the CDR3: TGTGCCAGCAGCTTGAACAGGGTTAGCACAGATACGCAGTATTTT.

The gene calls are TRBV6-1 and TRBJ1-4; TRBD1 might be the D (6 bases). V lost 11 bases, J lost 0 bases, and 16 bases lay in between. The CDR3 is 15 residues long. CDR1 MNHNS and CDR2 SASEGT come from the germline V gene. The CDR3 DNA reads as TGTGCCGGAGGGGGGGCGCCTCCAACTAATGAAAAACTGTTTTTT. Protein: CAGGGAPPTNEKLFF.

This clone showed up just once. The chain has TRBV2 and TRBJ1-4; D gene unclear. V was trimmed by 7 bases and J by 0 bases, leaving 12 bases between them. The germline V gene has CDR1 SNHLY and CDR2 FYNNEI. The CDR3 is 15 residues long. CDR3 residues: CASKLRVATNEKLFF. The CDR3 bases are TGTGCCAGCAAATTGAGAGTGGCAACTAATGAAAAACTGTTTTTT.

The V call is TRBV27, the J call TRBJ2-7; maybe TRBD1 (5 bases). Germline values: CDR1 MNHEY, CDR2 SMNVEV (reference sequence). The V gene lost 6 bases and the J gene lost 4 bases, with 16 bases spanning the gap. The CDR3 has 14 amino acids. CDR3 protein: CASREWQGEYEQYF. DNA for the CDR3: TGTGCCAGCAGGGAGTGGCAGGGTGAATACGAGCAGTACTTC.

This chain uses TRBV6-4 with TRBJ1-5, with D unclear. The germline V and J ends were trimmed by 3 bases and 6 bases, with 9 bases remaining between them. This CDR3 spans 13 amino acids. Germline CDR1 MRHNA, CDR2 SNTAGT. The DNA of the CDR3 is TGTGCCAGCAGTGAGGAGGTAGGTCAGCCCCAGCATTTT. Amino acid sequence: CASSEEVGQPQHF.

The V and J genes are TRBV19 and TRBJ1-3, with D perhaps TRBD1 (5 bases). Germline V gene data show CDR1 as LNHDA and CDR2 as SQIVND (reference sequence). CDR3 length equals 15 residues. Trimming shortened V by 2 bases and J by 2 bases, and 10 bases separated the two germline ends. The CDR3 DNA reads as TGTGCCAGTAGTATACAGGGCGGGACTGGAAACACCATATATTTT. Translating gives CASSIQGGTGNTIYF.